This passage covers 26 T cell receptor beta chains from one sample sequenced in a study of blood T cell repertoires in COVID-19. TCRdb keeps only in-frame clones here, not all; method: immunoSEQ multiplex PCR. The table shows 97,000 or so clones, with approximately 92% occurring only once. The sequencing input was peripheral blood. These receptors originate from a woman between 45 and 65 years old with COVID-19, enrolled during active disease.

About this clone: The same CDR3 arises from other DNA sequences in this sample as well. J is TRBJ1-2 and V is TRBV5-1; 8 bases line up with TRBD1. The CDR3 has 14 amino acids. Germline CDR1 is SGHRS and CDR2 is YFSETQ. V lost 0 bases and J lost 8; bases outside the gene matches: 6. The chain's CDR3 is CASSLAGTGGGYTF. In DNA form, the CDR3 reads TGCGCCAGCAGCTTGGCTGGGACAGGTGGAGGCTACACCTTC.

The gene calls are TRBV7-3 and TRBJ2-1, with 9 nucleotides matching TRBD2. This CDR3 spans 14 amino acids. The germline CDR1 and CDR2 sequences are SGHTA and FQGTGA. V lost 5 bases to trimming and J lost 7 bases; unmatched junction nucleotides: 6. The CDR3 protein is CASSAPSGANEQFF. CDR3 nucleotides: TGTGCCAGCAGCGCCCCTAGCGGGGCAAATGAGCAGTTCTTC.

This sequence joins TRBV18 and TRBJ1-2, with 7 bases aligning to TRBD1. CDR3 length equals 14 residues. Germline V gene lookup returns CDR1 KGHSH and CDR2 LQKENI. Trimming took 3 bases from V and 1 from J; bases not matched to a gene: 2. This chain's CDR3 is CASSPGTDNYGYTF. The CDR3 DNA reads as TGTGCCAGCTCACCCGGGACAGATAACTATGGCTACACCTTC.

The CDR3 nucleotides read TGTGCCAGCAATTCAGGGTCCTATGGCTACACCTTC. This gives the protein CASNSGSYGYTF. The chain employs TRBV9 and TRBJ1-2, with TRBD1 as a possible D gene (5 bases). The CDR3 covers 12 residues. Trimming took 6 bases from V and 4 from J, leaving 10 bases between them. From germline, CDR1 is SGDLS and CDR2 YYNGEE.

The CDR3 DNA is TGTGCCAGCCATGGTGGGAGATTTAGCACAGATACGCAGTATTTT. This gives the protein CASHGGRFSTDTQYF. J is TRBJ2-3 and V is TRBV6-5, with a tentative D call TRBD2 (5 bases). Trimming left V 8 bases short and J 0 bases short, with 15 bases between. The CDR3 is made up of 15 amino acids. Per germline, CDR1 MNHEY and CDR2 SVGAGI.

The rearrangement joins TRBV2 to TRBJ1-5, with D tentatively TRBD1 (5 bases). This CDR3 has 15 amino acids. The V end lost 4 bases, the J end lost 9 bases, and 19 bases lay between the germline ends. The germline gives CDR1 SNHLY, CDR2 FYNNEI. The CDR3 loop reads CASSGSSAAQGPQHF. DNA for the CDR3: TGTGCCAGCAGTGGATCCTCGGCCGCCCAGGGGCCCCAGCATTTT.

This sequence joins TRBV11-2 and TRBJ1-2, with TRBD1 matching 8 bases. J lost 7 bases, V lost 4 bases, and 11 bases had no gene match. The CDR3 sequence is 15 residues long. Per germline, CDR1 SGHAT and CDR2 FQNNGV. The CDR3 here is CASSSLQGGRSGYTF. The DNA for the CDR3 is TGTGCCAGCAGCTCATTACAGGGGGGCCGCTCTGGCTACACCTTC.

The chain recombines TRBV4-1 with TRBJ1-2; 8 bases align to TRBD1. This CDR3 has 13 residues. The V gene's germline CDR1 is MGHRA and CDR2 YSYEKL. V lost 7 bases and J lost 5; bases outside the gene matches: 6. CDR3 residues: CASTTGGKYGYTF. DNA of the CDR3: TGCGCCAGCACCACAGGGGGAAAGTATGGCTACACCTTC.

The chain links TRBV19 to TRBJ1-5; tentatively, D is TRBD1 (5 bases). Trimming removed 2 bases from V and 2 bases from J, with 16 bases in between. Germline values: CDR1 LNHDA, CDR2 SQIVND (reference sequence). The CDR3 extends over 17 amino acids. For the CDR3, the DNA is TGTGCCAGTAGTATAAGGGGCAGTCCCTTGGGCAATCAGCCCCAGCATTTT. Protein product: CASSIRGSPLGNQPQHF. Using reference TRBV19 and TRBJ1-5 for the parts outside the CDR3, the full variable domain is DGGITQSPKYLFRKEGQNVTLSCEQNLNHDAMYWYRQDPGQGLRLIYYSQIVNDFQKGDIAEGYSVSREKKESFPLTVTSAQKNPTAFYLCASSIRGSPLGNQPQHFGDGTRLSIL.

The chain employs TRBV6-1 and TRBJ1-1; 9 bases map to TRBD1. The CDR3 extends over 19 amino acids. After removal of 0 bases from V and 0 bases from J, the junction contained 11 bases not matched to a gene. In germline, CDR1 is MNHNS, CDR2 SASEGT. CDR3: CASSEAVWGQGRMNTEAFF. The CDR3 nucleotides are TGTGCCAGCAGTGAAGCAGTCTGGGGACAGGGTCGGATGAACACTGAAGCTTTCTTT.

The V call is TRBV5-1, the J call TRBJ1-5; D is possibly TRBD1 (5 bases). This CDR3 comprises 16 residues. Trimming took 0 bases from V and 3 from J, leaving 13 bases between them. Germline V gene sequence: CDR1 SGHRS, CDR2 YFSETQ. The CDR3 DNA sequence: TGCGCCAGCAGCTTGGAGGGGCCAGGGTTCAATCAGCCCCAGCATTTT. This sequence encodes CASSLEGPGFNQPQHF.

The CDR3 sequence is CASTGVNEKLFF. CDR3 nucleotide sequence: TGTGCCAGCACCGGAGTTAATGAAAAACTGTTTTTT. The V gene is TRBV2, the J gene TRBJ1-4; no clear D. CDR3 size: 12 residues. V was pared by 7 bases and J by 4 bases, with 7 bases between. Germline V gene sequence: CDR1 SNHLY, CDR2 FYNNEI. The full variable domain, rest sourced from reference TRBV2 and TRBJ1-4, is EPEVTQTPSHQVTQMGQEVILRCVPISNHLYFYWYRQILGQKVEFLVSFYNNEISEKSEIFDDQFSVERPDGSNFTLKIRSTKLEDSAMYFCASTGVNEKLFFGSGTQLSVL.

The chain recombines TRBV11-2 with TRBJ1-5; D might be TRBD1 (6 bases). This CDR3 contains 15 residues. V was trimmed by 1 base and J by 6 bases, leaving 13 bases between them. Germline V gene lookup returns CDR1 SGHAT and CDR2 FQNNGV. The DNA of the CDR3 is TGTGCCAGCAGCTTAGTACAGGGTCTGGGTCAGCCCCAGCATTTT. This translates into CASSLVQGLGQPQHF.

V is TRBV5-1 and J is TRBJ1-1, with 9 bases fitting TRBD1. The ends lost 3 bases at V and 4 bases at J; junction bases unmatched: 7. The CDR3 contains 15 residues. Germline CDR1 SGHRS, CDR2 YFSETQ. The CDR3 bases are TGCGCCAGCAGCTATACAGGGGGCGCGGGCACTGAAGCTTTCTTT. The encoded protein is CASSYTGGAGTEAFF.

V and J are TRBV7-2 and TRBJ2-2; 7 nucleotides agree with TRBD1. CDR1 and CDR2 (germline): SGHTA, FQGNSA. V lost 6 bases and J lost 0; bases outside the gene matches: 7. The CDR3 extends over 16 amino acids. CDR3 in DNA: TGTGCCAGCAGGCCACAGGGGCCTCCGAACACCGGGGAGCTGTTTTTT. This translates into CASRPQGPPNTGELFF.

This clone was observed a single time. The rearrangement uses TRBV12-3 or TRBV12-4 and TRBJ2-7; the D is unclear. The length of the CDR3 is 13 residues. V dropped 2 bases and J dropped 4 bases, with 9 bases sitting between them. CDR3 in DNA: TGTGCCAGCAGTTTAAACAGCAATTACGAGCAGTACGTC. It yields the protein CASSLNSNYEQYV.

This chain joins TRBV3-1 (or the pseudogene TRBV3-2) and TRBJ1-1, with 7 bases lining up with TRBD1. With V trimmed by 3 bases and J by 11 bases, 3 bases remained unmatched. Germline V gene sequence: CDR1 LGHDT, CDR2 YNNKEL (reference sequence). The CDR3 is 11 residues long. CDR3 sequence (DNA): TGTGCCAGCAGCCACACAGGGGTCGCTTTCTTT. It yields the protein CASSHTGVAFF.

The chain links TRBV3-1 (or the pseudogene TRBV3-2) to TRBJ2-1; D gene uncertain. Trimming stripped 1 base from V and 9 bases from J, with 10 bases between. CDR3 length: 13 residues. Germline-derived CDR1 and CDR2 are LGHDT and YNNKEL (reference sequence). CDR3 region: CASSQAISTEQFF. The CDR3 region has the DNA TGTGCCAGCAGCCAAGCCATTAGTACTGAGCAGTTCTTC.

This clone was recorded once. The chain links TRBV4-1 to TRBJ2-1; 9 nucleotides match TRBD1. V lost 0 bases to trimming and J lost 7 bases; unmatched junction nucleotides: 7. The germline V gene encodes CDR1 MGHRA and CDR2 YSYEKL. The CDR3 has 16 residues. CDR3 DNA sequence: TGCGCCAGCAGCCAAGAAGGGACAGGGAGAAGAAATGAGCAGTTCTTC. Translation gives CASSQEGTGRRNEQFF.

This chain uses TRBV6-5 with TRBJ1-2, with a tentative D call TRBD1 (5 bases). The CDR3 is made up of 15 amino acids. Germline V lookup: CDR1 MNHEY, CDR2 SVGAGI. Trimming took 5 bases from V and 7 from J, leaving 20 bases between them. The CDR3 coding sequence is TGTGCCAGCAGTCACGGGCAGGGCTTAATAAGTGGCTACACCTTC. Translated: CASSHGQGLISGYTF.

CDR3 residues: CASREDSGIKHEQYV. The CDR3 coding sequence is TGTGCCAGCAGGGAGGACAGCGGCATTAAGCACGAGCAGTACGTC. The V and J genes are TRBV6-5 and TRBJ2-7, with TRBD1 as a possible D gene (6 bases). This CDR3 is 15 amino acids long. Trimming removed 6 bases from V and 5 bases from J, with 20 bases in between. Germline values: CDR1 MNHEY, CDR2 SVGAGI.

The chain carries TRBV19 and TRBJ1-2; 8 nucleotides align to TRBD1. Germline V gives CDR1 LNHDA, CDR2 SQIVND (reference sequence). The junction had 6 bases not matched to a gene; V was cut back by 6 bases and J by 3 bases. There are 14 residues in the CDR3. The CDR3 reads CASSLGQGYYGYTF. In DNA, the CDR3 is TGTGCCAGTAGCCTTGGACAGGGCTACTATGGCTACACCTTC.

This chain uses TRBV7-2 with TRBJ1-4; tentative D call: TRBD1 (6 bases). Trimming removed 2 bases from V and 11 bases from J, with 12 bases in between. Per germline, CDR1 SGHTA and CDR2 FQGNSA. CDR3 length: 13 residues. Here the CDR3 DNA reads TGTGCCAGCAGCTTAAAAGGGGGATTGAAACTGTTTTTT. Its protein is CASSLKGGLKLFF.

The J gene is TRBJ1-1, the V gene TRBV10-3; D perhaps matches TRBD1 (6 bases). This CDR3 is 14 amino acids long. V was cut by 7 bases and J by 3 bases, with 15 bases left in between. The V gene's germline CDR1 is ENHRY and CDR2 SYGVKD. The CDR3 here is CAITKQGSDTEAFF. The CDR3 nucleotides read TGTGCCATCACCAAACAGGGATCGGACACTGAAGCTTTCTTT.

The rearrangement links TRBV29-1 to TRBJ1-1; TRBD1 might be the D (5 bases). The CDR3 runs 16 residues. The germline CDR1 and CDR2 sequences are SQVTM and ANQGSEA. The V end was cut by 5 bases, the J end by 0 bases, with 19 bases between. The chain's CDR3 is CSVTVLPRQLNTEAFF. DNA for the CDR3: TGCAGCGTTACGGTACTACCGAGACAGCTGAACACTGAAGCTTTCTTT.

The chain joins TRBV11-3 to TRBJ2-7, with TRBD1 matching 7 bases. CDR1 and CDR2 (germline): SGHNT, YENEEA. V trimming: 4 bases; J trimming: 2 bases; junction bases outside the gene matches: 5. CDR3 length: 14 residues. The CDR3 DNA sequence: TGTGCCAGCAGCTATCGGGACAGTACCTACGAGCAGTACTTC. Translating it yields CASSYRDSTYEQYF.